The 20 T cell receptor beta chains presented below share a single source sample, sequenced in a study of T cell responses to AZD1222 COVID-19 vaccine. TCRdb's table, derived via immunoSEQ multiplex PCR, lists solely in-frame clones and lacks some. Here the sample spans some 130,000 clones, roughly 90% being singletons. Sample: peripheral blood, taken on day 0 of AZD1222 vaccination. Receptors were obtained from an adult in good health.

V and J are TRBV5-5 and TRBJ2-3; no firm D call. The length of the CDR3 is 14 residues. Germline CDR1 SGHKS, CDR2 YYEKEE (reference sequence). V was trimmed by 2 bases and J by 2 bases, leaving 9 bases between them. CDR3 protein: CASSFGDHTDTQYF. CDR3 bases: TGTGCCAGCAGCTTCGGCGACCACACAGATACGCAGTATTTT.

This chain joins TRBV7-9 and TRBJ1-1; 8 nucleotides line up with TRBD1. CDR1 and CDR2 from the germline V gene are SEHNR and FQNEAQ (reference sequence). The V and J ends lost 7 bases and 4 bases, in that order; junction bases with no gene match: 5. This CDR3 comprises 13 residues. The CDR3 DNA reads as TGTGCCAGCACCGCAACAGGGGGCACTGAAGCTTTCTTT. Amino acid sequence: CASTATGGTEAFF. The entire variable domain, with the rest obtained from reference TRBV7-9 and TRBJ1-1, is as follows: DTGVSQNPRHKITKRGQNVTFRCDPISEHNRLYWYRQTLGQGPEFLTYFQNEAQLEKSRLLSDRFSAERPKGSFSTLEIQRTEQGDSAMYLCASTATGGTEAFFGQGTRLTVV.

This sequence joins TRBV5-1 and TRBJ2-1, with D perhaps matching TRBD1 (6 bases). Germline V CDR1 and CDR2: SGHRS, YFSETQ. The V and J ends lost 2 bases and 6 bases respectively, with 12 bases between them. The CDR3 sequence is 14 residues long. CDR3 nucleotide sequence: TGCGCCAGCAGCTTAACAGGGTTCGGCAATGAGCAGTTCTTC. It specifies CASSLTGFGNEQFF. The entire variable domain, with the rest obtained from reference TRBV5-1 and TRBJ2-1, is as follows: KAGVTQTPRYLIKTRGQQVTLSCSPISGHRSVSWYQQTPGQGLQFLFEYFSETQRNKGNFPGRFSGRQFSNSRSEMNVSTLELGDSALYLCASSLTGFGNEQFFGPGTRLTVL.

In this sample, this clone turned up many times. The same CDR3 also results from other DNA sequences found in this sample. Here the CDR3 DNA reads TGCGCCAGCAGCTTGGGGGGGAACACTGAAGCTTTCTTT. Its protein is CASSLGGNTEAFF. V is TRBV5-1 and J is TRBJ1-1, with D hard to call. This CDR3 spans 13 amino acids. Trimming removed 0 bases at V and 1 base at J, with 4 bases between. Looked up from germline, CDR1 is SGHRS and CDR2 is YFSETQ.

This chain connects TRBV6-1 to TRBJ1-5, with D uncertain. The ends were cut back, 2 bases at V and 6 bases at J, with 8 bases in the middle. This CDR3 is built from 13 residues. Germline-derived CDR1 and CDR2 are MNHNS and SASEGT. This CDR3 is CASSEIRSQPQHF. CDR3 DNA sequence: TGTGCCAGCAGTGAAATCAGGAGTCAGCCCCAGCATTTT.

The rearrangement links TRBV25-1 to TRBJ2-3; D possibly corresponds to TRBD2 (6 bases). Germline V gene lookup returns CDR1 MGHDK and CDR2 SYGVNS. V lost 2 bases and J lost 4, with 19 bases in between. This CDR3 is built from 17 residues. CDR3 sequence (DNA): TGTGCCAGCAGTGAACGGGCGGGAATGAATGGCGCAGATACGCAGTATTTT. It translates to CASSERAGMNGADTQYF.

The CDR3 spells CASSLQGSTGAFF. Written as DNA, the CDR3 is TGTGCCAGCAGCTTACAGGGATCAACAGGGGCTTTCTTT. V gene TRBV5-4 combines with J gene TRBJ1-1, with D tentatively TRBD1 (6 bases). CDR1 and CDR2 (germline): SGHNT, YYREEE (reference sequence). CDR3 length: 13 amino acids. Deletions cut 2 bases from V and 11 bases from J, with 16 bases between.

This chain uses TRBV5-6 with TRBJ2-7; TRBD1 agrees at 10 bases. This CDR3 comprises 12 residues. V dropped 2 bases and J dropped 12; count of bases not matched to a gene: 5. Germline V gives CDR1 SGHDT, CDR2 YYEEEE. CDR3 DNA: TGTGCCAGCAGCTTAGACAGGGGGCGAGGGTACTTC. Its protein product is CASSLDRGRGYF.

The chain employs TRBV3-1 (or the pseudogene TRBV3-2) and TRBJ2-1; tentative D call: TRBD2 (6 bases). V was cut by 1 base and J by 5 bases, with 21 bases left in between. The CDR3 has 18 residues. Germline loops: CDR1 LGHDT, CDR2 YNNKEL (reference sequence). The CDR3 loop is CASSQAQIQGGENNEQFF. CDR3 bases: TGTGCCAGCAGCCAAGCCCAGATCCAGGGCGGGGAAAACAATGAGCAGTTCTTC.

The V gene is TRBV10-3, the J gene TRBJ1-2; D might be TRBD1 (5 bases). Per the germline V gene, CDR1 is ENHRY and CDR2 is SYGVKD. The V end was cut by 3 bases, the J end by 7 bases, with 18 bases between. The CDR3 contains 15 residues. In DNA form, the CDR3 reads TGTGCCATCAGTGACCCCCCGGGCGGGGGGAGTGGCTACACCTTC. Protein: CAISDPPGGGSGYTF.

The chain is built from TRBV11-2 and TRBJ1-1, with D possibly being TRBD1 (5 bases). The CDR3 consists of 15 residues. V gave up 2 bases and J gave up 1 base, with 11 bases separating them. Germline V gene lookup returns CDR1 SGHAT and CDR2 FQNNGV. CDR3 residues: CASSLHPQGNTEAFF. The CDR3, as DNA: TGTGCCAGCAGCTTACACCCCCAGGGGAACACTGAAGCTTTCTTT.

This rearrangement joins TRBV20-1 to TRBJ1-5; D gene ambiguous. The CDR3 length is 13 residues. Germline V gene lookup returns CDR1 DFQATT and CDR2 SNEGSKA (reference sequence). The V and J ends lost 3 bases and 3 bases respectively, with 9 bases between them. CDR3 bases: TGCAGTGCTAGTAATAGGTACAATCAGCCCCAGCATTTT. Translated: CSASNRYNQPQHF.

V usage is TRBV18 and J usage is TRBJ1-5; D gene ambiguous. The germline CDR1 and CDR2 sequences are KGHSH and LQKENI. V was cut by 3 bases and J by 3 bases, with 9 bases left in between. The CDR3 spans 14 residues. CDR3 amino acids: CASSPPEFNQPQHF. The CDR3 bases are TGTGCCAGCTCACCGCCGGAGTTCAATCAGCCCCAGCATTTT.

This clone was detected only a few times. The gene calls are TRBV18 and TRBJ1-2; D may be TRBD1 (6 bases). V lost 3 bases, J lost 2 bases, and 13 bases lay in between. Per germline, CDR1 KGHSH and CDR2 LQKENI. The CDR3 extends over 15 amino acids. The CDR3 loop reads CASSPQGSPNYGYTF. CDR3 nucleotide sequence: TGTGCCAGCTCACCCCAGGGGAGCCCAAACTATGGCTACACCTTC.

The chain carries TRBV10-3 and TRBJ1-5; possible D gene TRBD1, 5 bases. V was pared by 6 bases and J by 0 bases, with 12 bases between. This CDR3 has 15 residues. Per the germline V gene, CDR1 is ENHRY and CDR2 is SYGVKD. The CDR3 sequence is CAIRQGLGSNQPQHF. The CDR3 DNA follows: TGTGCCATCAGGCAGGGTCTAGGTAGCAATCAGCCCCAGCATTTT.

This clone has just one count. The chain employs TRBV4-2 and TRBJ2-4, with D perhaps matching TRBD1 (5 bases). This CDR3 is 15 amino acids long. V was pared by 0 bases and J by 2 bases, with 8 bases between. Germline CDR1 is LGHNA and CDR2 is YNFKEQ. The CDR3 DNA sequence: TGTGCCAGCAGCCAAGATCGGACAACCAAAAACATTCAGTACTTC. This codes for CASSQDRTTKNIQYF.

The chain carries TRBV28 and TRBJ1-1; TRBD1 might be the D (5 bases). CDR1 is MDHEN and CDR2 is SYDVKM in the germline V gene. V lost 8 bases and J 1 base, leaving 17 bases between the germline ends. The CDR3 extends over 15 amino acids. CDR3 DNA sequence: TGTGCCAGCTACCCCGGCGGGGCGGCGAACACTGAAGCTTTCTTT. This gives the protein CASYPGGAANTEAFF.

The chain combines TRBV7-8 with TRBJ2-2; D is perhaps TRBD1 (6 bases). This CDR3 has 14 amino acids. The germline CDR1 and CDR2 sequences are SGHVS and FQNEAQ. V was cut by 6 bases and J by 6 bases, with 14 bases left in between. CDR3 DNA: TGTGCCAGCAGTAGGCAGGGGATGGCCGGGGAGCTGTTTTTT. It translates to CASSRQGMAGELFF.

The V and J genes are TRBV5-8 and TRBJ2-1; D unresolved. Between the trimmed V and J ends, which lost 3 bases and 4 bases, there was a span of 14 bases. This CDR3 comprises 15 residues. CDR1 is SGHTS, CDR2 YDEGEE, per germline. Here the CDR3 DNA reads TGTGCCAGCAGCTCCAAGGATAATAGTTACAATGAGCAGTTCTTC. Protein sequence: CASSSKDNSYNEQFF.

The chain employs TRBV4-2 and TRBJ1-5, with D unclear. V lost 0 bases, J lost 4 bases, and 10 bases lay in between. The CDR3 runs to 15 residues. Germline V gives CDR1 LGHNA, CDR2 YNFKEQ. CDR3 in DNA: TGTGCCAGCAGCCAAGAACCTATCCAGAATCAGCCCCAGCATTTT. Translating gives CASSQEPIQNQPQHF.